This TCR beta chain was identified during a study of CD8+CD57+ T cells in acquired aplastic anemia. This CDR3 is 15 amino acids long. Germline lookup yields CDR1 DFQATT and CDR2 SNEGSKA (reference sequence). Genomic DNA, the template, was used for profiling of the TCR beta VDJ and CDR3. TCRdb called the reads again in MiXCR, with one record for every CDR3 protein. Among about 40,000 distinct CDR3 sequences listed, under 80% were seen once. Patients who underwent sequencing had shown CD8+CD57+ cell expansion by flow cytometry. This clonotype was counted between two and nine times. A much larger clonotype is one base distant, so this may be a read error.

The TCR was taken from a human donor with aplastic anemia. The chain carries TRBV20-1 and TRBJ2-2, with D unresolved. Sequencing input: sorted CD4+, CD8+, or CD8+CD57+ T cells (not recorded which) from PBMCs. The CDR3, as DNA: TGCAGAGCTAGAGATATGCACAGAGACACCGGGGAGCTGTTTTTT. Translation gives CRARDMHRDTGELFF.